Each of the 3 T cell receptor beta chains below was sequenced from the same sample in a study of cytomegalovirus exposure and HLA in healthy donors. PCR involved 60 Vbeta and 13 Jbeta primers. TCRdb's copy holds only in-frame clones and misses some; the assay was immunoSEQ multiplex PCR. Of about 160,000 clones in the sample, 60% to 80% were seen once. What was sequenced was PBMCs. Every receptor here comes from a man aged 25 to 40 in good health and CMV-seropositive.

The V gene is TRBV20-1, the J gene TRBJ1-1; TRBD1 might be the D (5 bases). The germline gives CDR1 DFQATT, CDR2 SNEGSKA (reference sequence). There are 11 residues in the CDR3. The V and J ends lost 6 bases and 1 base respectively, with 6 bases between them. In nucleotides, the CDR3 is TGCAGTGCCCAGGGGAACACTGAAGCTTTCTTT. It codes for CSAQGNTEAFF.

This clone appeared a few times. The rearrangement joins TRBV6-4 to TRBJ1-1, with D tentatively TRBD1 (5 bases). Germline lookup yields CDR1 MRHNA and CDR2 SNTAGT. This CDR3 spans 13 amino acids. V was pared by 3 bases and J by 5 bases, with 10 bases between. CDR3 sequence: CASSEGRGTEAFF. CDR3 sequence (DNA): TGTGCCAGCAGTGAAGGGAGGGGAACTGAAGCTTTCTTT.

The chain has TRBV5-1 and TRBJ2-7, with 7 positions matching TRBD1. The V gene end was trimmed by 4 bases and the J gene end by 4 bases; junction bases not matched to a gene: 8. The CDR3 is 14 residues long. In germline, CDR1 is SGHRS, CDR2 YFSETQ. The CDR3 nucleotides are TGCGCCAGCAGCACCACAGGGGCAGGGTACGAGCAGTACTTC. Translated, it gives CASSTTGAGYEQYF. Drawing the rest from reference TRBV5-1 and TRBJ2-7, the complete variable domain is KAGVTQTPRYLIKTRGQQVTLSCSPISGHRSVSWYQQTPGQGLQFLFEYFSETQRNKGNFPGRFSGRQFSNSRSEMNVSTLELGDSALYLCASSTTGAGYEQYFGPGTRLTVT.